This TCR beta chain was found in a study of blood T cell repertoires in COVID-19. Across the study: The samples span acute and convalescent COVID-19 from the United States, Italy and Spain.

The method was immunoSEQ multiplex PCR; TCRdb's version includes in-frame clones alone and lacks a portion of them. Among approximately 390,000 clones listed, roughly 86% were seen once. Residents of approximately 25 US areas, aged roughly 18 to 90 years, made up the participants. Clinical history reported by participants formed the basis on which cohorts were assigned. This clonotype was obtained from a woman between 35 and 50 years old with acute COVID-19. What was sequenced was PBMCs or T cells enriched from blood (not recorded which).

Here the CDR3 reads CASSPLAGAYGYTF. The CDR3 DNA sequence: TGTGCCAGCTCACCACTCGCTGGGGCCTATGGCTACACCTTC. The chain has TRBV18 and TRBJ1-2, with D perhaps matching TRBD1 (5 bases). The length of the CDR3 is 14 residues. The germline V gene has CDR1 KGHSH and CDR2 LQKENI. The ends were cut back, 1 base at V and 4 bases at J, with 10 bases in the middle.